This T cell receptor (beta chain) was identified in a study of cytomegalovirus exposure and HLA in healthy donors. Study-level background: The roughly 120 million unique TCR beta sequences, from roughly 170 million T cells, were found by an earlier analysis. Study-wide findings and caveats: Sequence variants that were highly shared formed a cluster that was likely a sequencing artifact. Compared with the roughly 670-donor mean, an Asian-associated ancestry cluster reportedly had fewer N-insertions, according to a later analysis.

Points on this clone: Its cognate antigen is unknown.

Amplification used 60 Vbeta primers and 13 Jbeta primers. This table comes from immunoSEQ multiplex PCR, and its TCRdb copy is limited to in-frame clones, with some not included. The data contain around 150,000 clones, 80% of them singletons. The CDR3 runs to 15 residues. The germline CDR1 and CDR2 sequences are SEHNR and FQNEAQ (reference sequence). The J segment lost 2 bases and the V segment lost 6 bases, leaving 7 bases of the junction unmatched. The receptor's source is a man aged 35-49 years in good health and CMV-seropositive. Sequences were obtained from PBMCs. J is TRBJ1-5 and V is TRBV7-9, with 7 bases matching TRBD1. CDR3 in DNA: TGTGCCAGCAGTTCGAGACAGGGAGGCAATCAGCCCCAGCATTTT. This sequence encodes CASSSRQGGNQPQHF.